The 4 T cell receptor beta chains given below trace back to one sample, sequenced in a study of blood T cells in healthy people across ages. Next came a second PCR, run for about 7 to 11 cycles, which used a sample-barcoded 5' primer along with a J-beta primer mix. MiXCR was run by TCRdb on the 5' RACE reads, yielding one entry per CDR3 protein. The top ten hold 6.5% to 8.5% of the sample, which has 1,300,000 or so distinct CDR3 sequences, approximately 60% seen once. The material sequenced was blood. These receptors were obtained from a man in his late teens or twenties in good health.

This clonotype was detected only a few times. V and J are TRBV20-1 and TRBJ2-2; a weak D match, TRBD1 (5 bases). This CDR3 comprises 13 residues. CDR1 and CDR2 from the germline V gene are DFQATT and SNEGSKA (reference sequence). V was trimmed by 2 bases and J by 4 bases, leaving 8 bases between them. CDR3 region: CSARQGGTGELFF. The CDR3 nucleotides read TGCAGTGCTAGACAGGGTGGCACCGGGGAGCTGTTTTTT.

This clonotype is a singleton in its sample. The chain uses TRBV6-5 and TRBJ2-2; D not certain. Germline loops: CDR1 MNHEY, CDR2 SVGAGI. V was shortened by 0 bases and J by 5 bases, with 7 bases between the two germline ends. There are 14 residues in the CDR3. The CDR3 sequence: CASSYSRRTGELFF. CDR3 DNA sequence: TGTGCCAGCAGTTACTCGAGGAGAACCGGGGAGCTGTTTTTT.

This clonotype turned up a few times. The genes are TRBV7-9 and TRBJ2-1; D not certain. Trimming removed 3 bases at V and 0 bases at J, with 15 bases between. The length of the CDR3 is 17 residues. CDR1 and CDR2 (germline): SEHNR, FQNEAQ (reference sequence). The CDR3 here is CASSFYVTNPSYNEQFF. The CDR3 DNA follows: TGTGCCAGCAGCTTTTATGTGACAAACCCCTCCTACAATGAGCAGTTCTTC.

CDR3 in amino acids: CASRFVSEQFF. CDR3 in DNA: TGTGCCAGCAGATTTGTTAGTGAGCAGTTCTTC. The chain joins TRBV7-2 to TRBJ2-1; D is undetermined. Trimming shortened V by 6 bases and J by 9 bases, and 9 bases separated the two germline ends. This CDR3 has 11 amino acids. The germline gives CDR1 SGHTA, CDR2 FQGNSA. The complete variable domain, with remaining parts taken from reference TRBV7-2 and TRBJ2-1, reads GAGVSQSPSNKVTEKGKDVELRCDPISGHTALYWYRQSLGQGLEFLIYFQGNSAPDKSGLPSDRFSAERTGGSVSTLTIQRTQQEDSAVYLCASRFVSEQFFGPGTRLTVL.